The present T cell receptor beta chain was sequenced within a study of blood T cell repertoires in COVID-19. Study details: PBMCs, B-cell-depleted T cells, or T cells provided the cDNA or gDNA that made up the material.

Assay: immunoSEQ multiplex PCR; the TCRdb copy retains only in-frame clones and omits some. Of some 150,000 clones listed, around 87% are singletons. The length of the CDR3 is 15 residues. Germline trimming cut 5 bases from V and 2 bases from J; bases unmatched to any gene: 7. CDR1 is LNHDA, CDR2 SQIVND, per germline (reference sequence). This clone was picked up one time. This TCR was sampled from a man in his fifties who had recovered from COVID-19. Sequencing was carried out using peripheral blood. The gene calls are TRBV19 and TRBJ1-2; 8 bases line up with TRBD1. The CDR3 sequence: CASSPRQGSNYGYTF. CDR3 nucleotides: TGTGCCAGTAGTCCGCGACAGGGGTCCAACTATGGCTACACCTTC. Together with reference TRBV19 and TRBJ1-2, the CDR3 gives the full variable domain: DGGITQSPKYLFRKEGQNVTLSCEQNLNHDAMYWYRQDPGQGLRLIYYSQIVNDFQKGDIAEGYSVSREKKESFPLTVTSAQKNPTAFYLCASSPRQGSNYGYTFGSGTRLTVV.